Each of the 20 T cell receptor beta chains below was sequenced from the same sample in a study of human T cells and chemical hapten exposure. Time point denoted: patch test 3, about 24 weeks after DPC sensitization. The treatment is: therapeutic diphenylcyclopropenone sensitization with weekly scalp DPC. TCRdb analysed the RACE reads with MiXCR anew, one entry per CDR3 protein. Among about 71,000 distinct CDR3 sequences listed, around 10% were seen once. Sequencing used whole blood, obtained in connection with sensitization to the hapten diphenylcyclopropenone (DPC). The receptors come from a woman in her forties or fifties with alopecia areata. Some clones in this sample may be carry-over from other donors' samples.

This chain joins TRBV7-2 and TRBJ1-1; D may be TRBD1 (6 bases). The length of the CDR3 is 15 residues. Per germline, CDR1 SGHTA and CDR2 FQGNSA. Trimming removed 5 bases at V and 0 bases at J, with 13 bases between. The chain's CDR3 is CASSPQGQVNTEAFF. DNA for the CDR3: TGTGCCAGCAGCCCGCAGGGGCAAGTGAACACTGAAGCTTTCTTT.

The rearrangement links TRBV3-1 to TRBJ1-1, with a tentative D call TRBD1 (5 bases). The CDR3 consists of 18 residues. Germline CDR1 and CDR2: LGHDT and YNNKEL (reference sequence). Between the trimmed V and J ends, which lost 4 bases and 2 bases, there was a span of 23 bases. In DNA, the CDR3 is TGTGCCAGCAGCCGGATACCTTTCCCAGGGTCGGTAAACACTGAAGCTTTCTTT. Protein: CASSRIPFPGSVNTEAFF.

This chain uses TRBV11-2 with TRBJ2-5; 7 nucleotides line up with TRBD1. Trimming at V came to 2 bases and at J to 1 base, leaving 1 base not matched to a gene. Germline CDR1 and CDR2: SGHAT and FQNNGV. The length of the CDR3 is 14 residues. The CDR3 protein is CASSLNRGQETQYF. DNA of the CDR3: TGTGCCAGCAGCTTAAACAGGGGCCAAGAGACCCAGTACTTC. The full variable domain, rest sourced from reference TRBV11-2 and TRBJ2-5, is EAGVAQSPRYKIIEKRQSVAFWCNPISGHATLYWYQQILGQGPKLLIQFQNNGVVDDSQLPKDRFSAERLKGVDSTLKIQPAKLEDSAVYLCASSLNRGQETQYFGPGTRLLVL.

This clonotype was detected many times. V gene TRBV25-1 combines with J gene TRBJ2-7; D gene ambiguous. V was shortened by 10 bases and J by 1 base, with 11 bases between the two germline ends. CDR3 length: 12 amino acids. The germline CDR1 and CDR2 sequences are MGHDK and SYGVNS. The CDR3 region has the DNA TGTGCCACCGGAATGGAGTCCTACGAGCAGTACTTC. It is translated as CATGMESYEQYF.

Regarding this clonotype: This clone may be a read error of a much larger clone one base away. The chain carries TRBV7-2 and TRBJ1-1; D is uncertain. The germline V gene encodes CDR1 SGHTA and CDR2 FQGNSA. This CDR3 is 13 amino acids long. The CDR3 region has the DNA TGTGTCAGCAGCCTACCTATTAGGACTGAAGCTTTCTTT. Its translation: CVSSLPIRTEAFF. Full variable domain (rest looked up from reference TRBV7-2 and TRBJ1-1): GAGVSQSPSNKVTEKGKDVELRCDPISGHTALYWYRQSLGQGLEFLIYFQGNSAPDKSGLPSDRFSAERTGGSVSTLTIQRTQQEDSAVYLCVSSLPIRTEAFFGQGTRLTVV.

The sample holds many counts of this clonotype. J is TRBJ2-6 and V is TRBV7-9; D unclear. Trimming left V 1 base short and J 1 base short, with 8 bases between. This CDR3 region has 16 residues. The germline V gene has CDR1 SEHNR and CDR2 FQNEAQ (reference sequence). The CDR3 DNA reads TGTGCCAGCAGCTTAGGGGTCGGATCTGGGGCCAACGTCCTGACTTTC. As protein: CASSLGVGSGANVLTF.

This rearrangement joins TRBV9 to TRBJ2-3; D unresolved. V was pared by 0 bases and J by 5 bases, with 10 bases between. In germline, CDR1 is SGDLS, CDR2 YYNGEE. The CDR3 sequence is 14 residues long. The CDR3 nucleotides are TGTGCCAGCAGCGTAGGGCAGTCCCTAGATACGCAGTATTTT. It encodes CASSVGQSLDTQYF.

This clonotype was recorded a few times. V and J are TRBV12-3 or TRBV12-4 and TRBJ2-3, with unresolved D. The CDR3 loop spans 15 amino acids. The ends were cut back, 2 bases at V and 2 bases at J, with 11 bases in the middle. The CDR3 region is CASSLSWLDTDTQYF. The CDR3 nucleotides read TGTGCCAGCAGTTTATCGTGGTTGGACACAGATACGCAGTATTTT.

In its sample, this clonotype was seen a few times. The chain employs TRBV28 and TRBJ2-7; D remains ambiguous. CDR1 and CDR2 (germline): MDHEN, SYDVKM. V shed 10 bases and J shed 2 bases, with 9 bases lying between them. This CDR3 has 11 amino acids. The CDR3: CATFWAYEQYF. The DNA of the CDR3 is TGTGCCACCTTTTGGGCCTACGAGCAGTACTTC.

This clonotype was counted ten times or more. CDR3 region: CATSTQRNSPLHF. The CDR3 DNA reads TGTGCCACCAGCACCCAGCGCAATTCACCCCTCCACTTT. The chain uses TRBV15 and TRBJ1-6; D is unclear. The CDR3 totals 13 residues. Trimming shortened V by 4 bases and J by 7 bases, and 8 bases separated the two germline ends. Germline assignment: CDR1 LNHNV and CDR2 YYDKDF (reference sequence).

This clonotype has only a few counts. This chain connects TRBV6-4 to TRBJ1-1; D gene ambiguous. There are 12 residues in the CDR3. Germline CDR1 MRHNA, CDR2 SNTAGT. V gave up 2 bases and J gave up 4 bases, with 5 bases separating them. This CDR3 reads CASSDDGTEAFF. In DNA form, the CDR3 reads TGTGCCAGCAGTGACGACGGCACTGAAGCTTTCTTT.

This clonotype was seen a handful of times. The chain is built from TRBV28 and TRBJ1-4, with TRBD1 as a possible D gene (5 bases). Germline CDR1 and CDR2: MDHEN and SYDVKM. V lost 2 bases, J lost 2 bases, and 9 bases lay in between. CDR3 size: 15 residues. The CDR3 is CASSLRGDTNEKLFF. The DNA for the CDR3 is TGTGCCAGCAGTTTACGCGGGGACACTAATGAAAAACTGTTTTTT.

This clonotype came up a few times. A read error may explain this, as a much larger clone is one base away. In DNA, the CDR3 is TGTGCCAGCACGCGAGGAGGGCCGAGGACTCAGCCCCAGCATTTT. Its translation: CASTRGGPRTQPQHF. The J gene is TRBJ1-5, the V gene TRBV12-3 or TRBV12-4; D is uncertain. CDR3 length: 15 residues. V shed 7 bases and J shed 6 bases, with 19 bases lying between them.

This clonotype showed up just a few times. The V and J genes are TRBV6-5 and TRBJ1-1; D is perhaps TRBD1 (6 bases). The V gene lost 0 bases and the J gene lost 7 bases, with 15 bases spanning the gap. This CDR3 is built from 15 residues. Germline CDR1 reads MNHEY; CDR2 reads SVGAGI. The CDR3 DNA reads TGTGCCAGCAGTTACTCGGGACGGCTAGGGGGTGAAGCTTTCTTT. Amino acids: CASSYSGRLGGEAFF.

Only a few counts were recorded for this clonotype. V is TRBV4-1 and J is TRBJ1-4, with D uncertain. Deletions cut 5 bases from V and 5 bases from J, with 15 bases between. CDR1 MGHRA and CDR2 YSYEKL come from the germline V gene. There are 15 residues in the CDR3. This CDR3 is CASSTPRPTNEKLFF. In DNA, the CDR3 is TGCGCCAGCAGCACACCAAGGCCGACCAATGAAAAACTGTTTTTT.

This clonotype has a handful of counts. The chain links TRBV12-5 to TRBJ1-1; unclear D gene. The length of the CDR3 is 14 residues. V lost 5 bases to trimming and J lost 4 bases, with 14 bases between them. CDR1 is LGHNT and CDR2 is FRNRAP in the germline V gene. The CDR3 DNA sequence: TGTGCTAGTGGTGACCCCACTCGTAGCACTGAAGCTTTCTTT. Translation: CASGDPTRSTEAFF.

This clonotype was seen at least ten times. J is TRBJ2-1 and V is TRBV12-3 or TRBV12-4; D uncertain. Between the trimmed V and J ends, which lost 6 bases and 10 bases, there was a span of 13 bases. This CDR3 region has 12 residues. The CDR3 DNA follows: TGTGCCAGCAGCCCTAACAGCAACGAGCAGTTCTTC. It encodes CASSPNSNEQFF.

This clonotype was seen at least ten times. The genes are TRBV11-3 and TRBJ2-1, with D unclear. The CDR3 contains 12 residues. The germline V gene encodes CDR1 SGHNT and CDR2 YENEEA. Trimming took 5 bases from V and 7 from J, leaving 9 bases between them. Here the CDR3 reads CASSTYGNEQFF. CDR3 DNA: TGTGCCAGCAGCACGTACGGGAATGAGCAGTTCTTC.

This clonotype was seen only a few times. This sequence joins TRBV5-1 and TRBJ2-7, with D perhaps TRBD1 or TRBD2 (5 bases each). The germline V gene has CDR1 SGHRS and CDR2 YFSETQ. V was cut by 4 bases and J by 5 bases, with 7 bases left in between. The CDR3 has 11 residues. For the CDR3, the DNA is TGCGCCAGCAGCCTGGGGGACGAGCAGTACTTC. This encodes CASSLGDEQYF.

This clonotype was seen repeatedly, ten times or more. This sequence joins TRBV20-1 and TRBJ2-6, with unresolved D. The V end lost 5 bases, the J end lost 12 bases, and 8 bases lay between the germline ends. The germline V gene encodes CDR1 DFQATT and CDR2 SNEGSKA (reference sequence). The CDR3 runs to 10 residues. This CDR3 is CSAPYTVLTF. CDR3 DNA sequence: TGCAGTGCTCCCTATACCGTCCTGACTTTC.